One and the same sample provided the 27 T cell receptor beta chains below, sequenced in a study of blood T cell repertoires in COVID-19. The method was immunoSEQ multiplex PCR; TCRdb's version includes in-frame clones alone and lacks a portion of them. The sample contains 250,000 to 400,000 clones, around 90% of which appear only once. The sequencing input was PBMCs or T cells enriched from blood (not recorded which). Receptor source: a man in his fifties or sixties who had recovered from COVID-19.

V is TRBV29-1 and J is TRBJ1-1; D is possibly TRBD1 (6 bases). V lost 7 bases and J 0 bases, leaving 12 bases between the germline ends. The CDR3 totals 13 residues. The germline gives CDR1 SQVTM, CDR2 ANQGSEA. Here the CDR3 reads CSATHRVNTEAFF. In DNA, the CDR3 is TGCAGCGCGACTCACAGGGTGAACACTGAAGCTTTCTTT.

This chain uses TRBV6-5 with TRBJ1-6, with TRBD1 matching over 10 bases. Germline CDR1 is MNHEY and CDR2 is SVGAGI. J was trimmed by 9 bases and V by 8 bases; bases with no gene match: 4. The CDR3 sequence is 13 residues long. CDR3: CASHRDRGSPLHF. CDR3 nucleotides: TGTGCCAGCCACCGGGACAGGGGTTCACCCCTCCACTTT.

The chain uses TRBV2 and TRBJ2-7; 8 bases align to TRBD1. This CDR3 is 15 amino acids long. Germline V lookup: CDR1 SNHLY, CDR2 FYNNEI. V trimming: 6 bases; J trimming: 0 bases; junction bases outside the gene matches: 7. The CDR3 loop is CASRTGTGTSYEQYF. In DNA, the CDR3 is TGTGCCAGCAGGACCGGGACAGGTACCTCCTACGAGCAGTACTTC.

The rearrangement links TRBV27 to TRBJ2-1, with 15 bases aligning to TRBD2. CDR3 length: 18 amino acids. The trim removed 5 bases at V and 5 bases at J, leaving 10 bases unmatched. Germline V lookup: CDR1 MNHEY, CDR2 SMNVEV (reference sequence). The CDR3 sequence: CASSPRTSGGAVHNEQFF. The DNA of the CDR3 is TGTGCCAGCAGTCCCAGGACTAGCGGGGGGGCTGTCCACAATGAGCAGTTCTTC.

This clone was recorded once. This rearrangement joins TRBV7-6 to TRBJ2-7; TRBD2 matches 13 bases. The ends lost 5 bases at V and 1 base at J; junction bases unmatched: 2. CDR3 length equals 15 residues. Germline-derived CDR1 and CDR2 are SGHVS and FNYEAQ. The chain's CDR3 is CASSRGLAGSYEQYF. In DNA form, the CDR3 reads TGTGCCAGCAGCAGGGGACTAGCGGGGTCCTACGAGCAGTACTTC.

The V gene is TRBV20-1, the J gene TRBJ2-7; TRBD2 matches at 8 bases. Germline CDR1 DFQATT, CDR2 SNEGSKA (reference sequence). Losses at the gene ends were 3 bases for V and 5 bases for J; bases not matched to a gene: 6. This CDR3 has 13 residues. The CDR3 DNA sequence: TGCAGTGCTAGTCGGGGGGGGCCCGACGAGCAGTACTTC. Protein sequence: CSASRGGPDEQYF.

This clone has just a few counts. The chain has TRBV10-3 and TRBJ1-6; D is uncertain. This CDR3 is built from 12 residues. CDR1 ENHRY and CDR2 SYGVKD come from the germline V gene. The V end lost 7 bases, the J end lost 8 bases, and 9 bases lay between the germline ends. The CDR3 DNA sequence: TGTGCCATCAACGAGGGATATTCACCCCTCCACTTT. This gives the protein CAINEGYSPLHF.

The chain couples TRBV5-4 to TRBJ2-7, with 11 bases identical to TRBD1. This CDR3 comprises 14 residues. Unmatched junction bases numbered 4, after V lost 4 bases and J lost 4 bases. Per germline, CDR1 SGHNT and CDR2 YYREEE (reference sequence). The CDR3 DNA is TGTGCCAGCAGCACGGGGACAGGGGGGTACGAGCAGTACTTC. The encoded protein is CASSTGTGGYEQYF.

The rearrangement uses TRBV6-5 and TRBJ1-6; 9 positions match TRBD1. The V segment lost 6 bases and the J segment 7 bases; nucleotides outside the gene matches: 4. CDR3 size: 14 residues. Per the germline V gene, CDR1 is MNHEY and CDR2 is SVGAGI. Written as DNA, the CDR3 is TGTGCCAGCAGGCAGACAGGGGGAAATTCACCCCTCCACTTT. Translation gives CASRQTGGNSPLHF.

This sequence joins TRBV9 and TRBJ1-1; no clear D gene. The CDR3 length is 15 residues. V dropped 0 bases and J dropped 4 bases, with 13 bases sitting between them. CDR1 and CDR2 from the germline V gene are SGDLS and YYNGEE. The CDR3: CASSVVEEISTEAFF. DNA for the CDR3: TGTGCCAGCAGCGTAGTTGAGGAGATCAGCACTGAAGCTTTCTTT.

The rearrangement links TRBV28 to TRBJ1-1; possible D gene TRBD1, 5 bases. Germline CDR1 and CDR2: MDHEN and SYDVKM. V lost 5 bases, J lost 10 bases, and 14 bases lay in between. The CDR3 has 12 amino acids. CDR3 loop: CASSLAGLGAFF. In DNA, the CDR3 is TGTGCCAGCAGTCTGGCAGGGCTGGGAGCTTTCTTT.

The rearrangement links TRBV30 to TRBJ2-3; D gene ambiguous. The CDR3 contains 14 residues. Trimming stripped 2 bases from V and 0 bases from J, with 9 bases between. Germline lookup yields CDR1 GTSNPN and CDR2 SVGIG (reference sequence). The CDR3 loop reads CAWSSGPSTDTQYF. CDR3 nucleotides: TGTGCCTGGAGTTCTGGGCCTAGCACAGATACGCAGTATTTT.

This rearrangement joins TRBV6-5 to TRBJ1-1; D is uncertain. Trimming took off 0 bases at V and 9 bases at J, with 11 bases between the two ends. The V gene's germline CDR1 is MNHEY and CDR2 SVGAGI. CDR3 length: 13 residues. CDR3 sequence: CASSYSEGGKAFF. Here the CDR3 DNA reads TGTGCCAGCAGTTACTCAGAGGGCGGTAAAGCTTTCTTT.

The chain employs TRBV6-5 and TRBJ2-1; D is ambiguous. Between the trimmed V and J ends, which lost 6 bases and 8 bases, there was a span of 14 bases. The CDR3 runs 13 residues. The germline V gene encodes CDR1 MNHEY and CDR2 SVGAGI. The CDR3 DNA reads TGTGCCAGCAGCCAATTTACAACCTATGAGCAGTTCTTC. It translates to CASSQFTTYEQFF.

The chain recombines TRBV9 with TRBJ2-1; 10 bases line up with TRBD2. The CDR3 is 16 residues long. The trim removed 4 bases at V and 4 bases at J, leaving 8 bases unmatched. Germline CDR1 reads SGDLS; CDR2 reads YYNGEE. CDR3 bases: TGTGCCAGCAGCCCTCCCCCACTAGCGGGATACAATGAGCAGTTCTTC. Translation: CASSPPPLAGYNEQFF.

The gene calls are TRBV6-5 and TRBJ1-1; 7 nucleotides match TRBD1. With V trimmed by 8 bases and J by 8 bases, 11 bases remained unmatched. The CDR3 totals 13 residues. Germline CDR1 MNHEY, CDR2 SVGAGI. The CDR3 DNA reads as TGTGCCAGCTATCGACAGGGACCACTGGAAGCTTTCTTT. Protein: CASYRQGPLEAFF.

The rearrangement joins TRBV5-1 to TRBJ2-1; the match to TRBD1 covers 9 bases. The CDR3 sequence is 17 residues long. Germline assignment: CDR1 SGHRS and CDR2 YFSETQ. The junction had 13 bases not matched to a gene; V was cut back by 5 bases and J by 4 bases. CDR3 sequence reads: CASSSGTGSAVYNEQFF. CDR3 sequence (DNA): TGCGCCAGCAGTTCCGGGACAGGGTCTGCAGTGTACAATGAGCAGTTCTTC.

The chain has TRBV6-5 and TRBJ2-3; 10 nucleotides match TRBD2. V gave up 3 bases and J gave up 3 bases; unmatched junction bases: 6. Germline V gene lookup returns CDR1 MNHEY and CDR2 SVGAGI. The CDR3 length is 16 residues. Written as DNA, the CDR3 is TGTGCCAGCAGTTATTCGTTAGCGGGAGGAACAGATACGCAGTATTTT. Encoded protein: CASSYSLAGGTDTQYF.

The V call is TRBV4-1, the J call TRBJ1-6; D is perhaps TRBD1 (5 bases). This CDR3 has 17 residues. Germline loops: CDR1 MGHRA, CDR2 YSYEKL. V gave up 1 base and J gave up 6 bases, with 16 bases separating them. CDR3 bases: TGCGCCAGCAGCCAAGTGGTGCGGGGGAGTAGTAATTCACCCCTCCACTTT. Protein product: CASSQVVRGSSNSPLHF.

CDR3: CSVHRVNTEAFF. In DNA form, the CDR3 reads TGCAGCGTTCACAGGGTTAACACTGAAGCTTTCTTT. The chain uses TRBV29-1 and TRBJ1-1, with D possibly being TRBD1 (6 bases). The CDR3 loop spans 12 amino acids. The V end was cut by 5 bases, the J end by 2 bases, with 9 bases between. Germline CDR1 and CDR2: SQVTM and ANQGSEA. Filled out from reference TRBV29-1 and TRBJ1-1, the complete variable domain reads SAVISQKPSRDICQRGTSLTIQCQVDSQVTMMFWYRQQPGQSLTLIATANQGSEATYESGFVIDKFPISRPNLTFSTLTVSNMSPEDSSIYLCSVHRVNTEAFFGQGTRLTVV.

The chain is built from TRBV6-5 and TRBJ2-7; 8 nucleotides align to TRBD2. Unmatched junction bases numbered 4, after V lost 9 bases and J lost 0 bases. There are 13 residues in the CDR3. Germline loops: CDR1 MNHEY, CDR2 SVGAGI. The CDR3 sequence: CASLAGSSYEQYF. CDR3 bases: TGTGCCAGTTTAGCGGGAAGCTCCTACGAGCAGTACTTC.

The CDR3 DNA follows: TGTGCCAGCAGCCAACAGGGGAACTATGGCTACACCTTC. Translation gives CASSQQGNYGYTF. This chain joins TRBV11-3 and TRBJ1-2; 7 nucleotides line up with TRBD1. J gave up 2 bases and V 5 bases, and 2 bases lay outside the gene matches. The germline V gene has CDR1 SGHNT and CDR2 YENEEA. The CDR3 has 13 residues.

This clone occurred once. The chain carries TRBV2 and TRBJ2-1; 7 bases agree with TRBD1. Germline V gene lookup returns CDR1 SNHLY and CDR2 FYNNEI. The CDR3 has 14 residues. Unmatched junction bases numbered 9, after V lost 6 bases and J lost 7 bases. The CDR3 nucleotides are TGTGCCAGCAGACTTTCAGGGGGATGGAATGAGCAGTTCTTC. It codes for CASRLSGGWNEQFF.

This chain links TRBV14 with TRBJ1-2, with D unclear. The CDR3 covers 17 residues. Trimming took 0 bases from V and 6 from J, leaving 20 bases between them. Germline V gene lookup returns CDR1 SGHDN and CDR2 FVKESK. The CDR3 DNA sequence: TGTGCCAGCAGCCAAGACGCGCCTCGACTCGTTTGGGATGGCTACACCTTC. It encodes CASSQDAPRLVWDGYTF.

This sequence joins TRBV7-3 and TRBJ1-6; TRBD1 matches 8 bases. CDR3 length equals 14 residues. Germline loops: CDR1 SGHTA, CDR2 FQGTGA. V was pared by 6 bases and J by 7 bases, with 5 bases of the junction left unmatched. The CDR3 DNA reads TGTGCCAGCAGTTCCAGGGGGCGCAATTCACCCCTCCACTTT. Amino acid sequence: CASSSRGRNSPLHF.

The CDR3 DNA is TGTGCCACCAGTGGTGGGACTACGAACACCGGGGAGCTGTTTTTT. Protein sequence: CATSGGTTNTGELFF. This sequence joins TRBV15 and TRBJ2-2, with 7 bases aligning to TRBD2. Germline V gene data show CDR1 as LNHNV and CDR2 as YYDKDF (reference sequence). The CDR3 runs 15 residues. V dropped 6 bases and J dropped 0; count of bases not matched to a gene: 4.

The chain combines TRBV29-1 with TRBJ1-5; unclear D gene. V was shortened by 4 bases and J by 5 bases, with 6 bases between the two germline ends. Germline lookup yields CDR1 SQVTM and CDR2 ANQGSEA. The CDR3 extends over 11 amino acids. The chain's CDR3 is CSVGEDQPQHF. Here the CDR3 DNA reads TGCAGCGTTGGGGAGGATCAGCCCCAGCATTTT.